These 2 T cell receptor beta chains originate from one sample sequenced in a study of T cells after yellow fever vaccination. TCRdb called the 5' RACE reads again in MiXCR, with one record for every CDR3 protein. This table holds approximately 510,000 distinct CDR3 sequences, 21% found once. The sample consisted of PBMCs, taken approximately 20 days after the first yellow fever vaccination. These receptors were taken from a man between 18 and 35 years old who received the YFV17D yellow fever vaccine.

This clonotype was observed a handful of times. This CDR3 reads CSARGTGSYEQYV. For the CDR3, the DNA is TGCAGTGCTCGCGGGACAGGGTCCTACGAGCAGTACGTC. The chain joins TRBV20-1 to TRBJ2-7, with TRBD1 identical over 9 bases. Germline-derived CDR1 and CDR2 are DFQATT and SNEGSKA (reference sequence). The V gene end was trimmed by 5 bases and the J gene end by 1 base; junction bases not matched to a gene: 3. The length of the CDR3 is 13 residues.

This clonotype was counted between two and nine times. The chain is built from TRBV11-2 and TRBJ1-6; unclear D gene. This CDR3 contains 13 residues. Germline V gives CDR1 SGHAT, CDR2 FQNNGV. The germline V and J ends were trimmed by 1 base and 11 bases, with 9 bases remaining between them. The CDR3 DNA reads TGTGCCAGCAGCTTAGGCCCCTCCCCACCCCTCCACTTT. Translated, it gives CASSLGPSPPLHF.